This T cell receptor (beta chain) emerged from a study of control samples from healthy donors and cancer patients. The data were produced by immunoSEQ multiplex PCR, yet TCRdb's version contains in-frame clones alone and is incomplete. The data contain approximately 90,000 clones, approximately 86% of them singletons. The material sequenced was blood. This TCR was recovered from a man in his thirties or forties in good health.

In nucleotides, the CDR3 is TGTGCCAGCAGTCGGACAGGGGCGGGGACCCAGTACTTC. Protein: CASSRTGAGTQYF. The genes are TRBV2 and TRBJ2-5, with 9 bases that match TRBD1. J lost 7 bases, V lost 5 bases, and 5 bases had no gene match. This CDR3 is 13 amino acids long. CDR1 and CDR2 from the germline V gene are SNHLY and FYNNEI.